Listed below are T cell receptor beta chains from one sample, sequenced in a study of T-cell memory formation after mild COVID-19. TCRdb ran MiXCR on the 5' RACE reads and lists one entry per CDR3 protein. The sample lists about 210,000 distinct CDR3 sequences; 8% to 11% were seen once. Input material: PBMCs or a T cell subset sorted from them (not recorded which). The receptor source for this set is a man aged 18-30 years who had mild COVID-19 (a few samples of this study predate the infection). Cell type and time point are not known. The CDR3 runs from the conserved cysteine through the conserved F or W. The D gene is left open where the match is weak. A row's size may be missing; if present it is once, few, many or a size class.

TRBD1	TRBJ2-1	TRBV6-5	few	CASSYRDSNFF	TGTGCCAGCAGCTACCGGGACAGCAACTTCTTC
TRBD2	TRBJ2-5	TRBV6-6	.	CASTAGASGIETQYF	TGTGCCAGCACCGCCGGCGCTAGCGGTATCGAGACCCAGTACTTC
TRBD1	TRBJ2-1	TRBV7-2	few	CASSFGQGTYNEQFF	TGTGCCAGCAGCTTCGGACAGGGCACCTACAATGAGCAGTTCTTC
.	TRBJ1-3	TRBV5-1	.	CASSLYPPGTGNTIYF	TGCGCCAGCAGCTTGTACCCGCCGGGGACTGGAAACACCATATATTTT
TRBD2	TRBJ2-3	TRBV5-1	few	CASSLQGWSGGPDTQYF	TGCGCCAGCAGCTTACAGGGATGGAGCGGGGGCCCCGATACGCAGTATTTT
TRBD1	TRBJ2-3	TRBV7-2	.	CASSPQGTGISDTQYF	TGTGCCAGCAGCCCACAGGGGACGGGGATCTCGGATACGCAGTATTTT
TRBD2	TRBJ2-3	TRBV6-5	few	CASSNPGGPADTQYF	TGTGCCAGCAGTAACCCGGGGGGGCCGGCAGATACGCAGTATTTT
.	TRBJ2-5	TRBV5-1	few	CASSLFTGQETQYF	TGCGCCAGCAGCTTGTTCACAGGGCAGGAGACCCAGTACTTC
.	TRBJ2-3	TRBV4-1	few	CASSQLTKGGGTQYF	TGCGCCAGCAGCCAACTTACTAAGGGGGGAGGAACGCAGTATTTT
.	TRBJ2-2	TRBV20-1	few	CSARDRGELFF	TGCAGTGCTAGAGATCGGGGGGAGCTGTTTTTT
.	TRBJ2-7	TRBV5-4	.	CASSSGGTYEQYF	TGTGCCAGCAGCTCCGGGGGAACCTACGAGCAGTACTTC
.	TRBJ1-1	TRBV6-6	.	CASRPGGTTEAFF	TGTGCCAGCAGACCGGGGGGGACCACTGAAGCTTTCTTT
.	TRBJ2-7	TRBV29-1	.	CSVGRLDPGEQYF	TGCAGCGTTGGGAGGCTCGACCCCGGCGAGCAGTACTTC
TRBD1	TRBJ1-2	TRBV6-6	.	CASSYSGQGAPGGGYTF	TGTGCCAGCAGTTACTCTGGACAGGGGGCCCCCGGGGGTGGCTACACCTTC
.	TRBJ2-1	TRBV9	.	CASSVAADNEQFF	TGTGCCAGCAGCGTAGCGGCTGACAATGAGCAGTTCTTC
.	TRBJ1-5	TRBV2	few	CASAPTNSNQPQHF	TGTGCCAGCGCGCCGACGAATAGCAATCAGCCCCAGCATTTT
TRBD1	TRBJ1-2	TRBV20-1	.	CSAPLGTGVGYTF	TGCAGTGCTCCCCTCGGGACAGGGGTCGGCTACACCTTC
.	TRBJ1-2	TRBV6-5	.	CASSTGGGYTF	TGTGCCAGCAGTACGGGTGGAGGCTACACCTTC
TRBD1	TRBJ2-2	TRBV9	.	CASSALGTGGGSGELFF	TGTGCCAGCAGCGCCCTAGGGACAGGGGGGGGCTCCGGGGAGCTGTTTTTT
TRBD2	TRBJ2-1	TRBV18	few	CASLAGLNNEQFF	TGTGCCAGCCTAGCGGGGCTCAACAATGAGCAGTTCTTC
TRBD2	TRBJ2-5	TRBV28	.	CASSLPGLAVETQYF	TGTGCCAGCAGTCTCCCGGGACTAGCGGTAGAGACCCAGTACTTC